This passage covers 7 T cell receptor beta chains from one sample sequenced in a study of blood T cell repertoires in COVID-19. Repertoires were generated with immunoSEQ multiplex PCR, while TCRdb's copy carries only in-frame clones and drops some. The sample yields 300,000 to 450,000 clones, more than 75% seen once. The sample consisted of peripheral blood. The receptor source for this set is a human donor in a cohort sampled during active COVID-19.

The chain combines TRBV28 with TRBJ2-1, with D possibly matching TRBD2 (5 bases). This CDR3 comprises 12 residues. V lost 5 bases to trimming and J lost 9 bases, with 11 bases between them. Germline CDR1 reads MDHEN; CDR2 reads SYDVKM. The CDR3 reads CASSPDWGEQFF. For the CDR3, the DNA is TGTGCCAGCAGTCCGGACTGGGGTGAGCAGTTCTTC.

The count of this clone is one. This rearrangement joins TRBV19 to TRBJ1-5; the D is unclear. The CDR3 sequence is 15 residues long. Trimming removed 6 bases from V and 2 bases from J, with 14 bases in between. The germline CDR1 and CDR2 sequences are LNHDA and SQIVND (reference sequence). CDR3 in DNA: TGTGCCAGTAGGGAGACGAGGGCTCGCAATCAGCCCCAGCATTTT. Protein sequence: CASRETRARNQPQHF. The variable domain in full, with the rest retrieved from reference TRBV19 and TRBJ1-5, is DGGITQSPKYLFRKEGQNVTLSCEQNLNHDAMYWYRQDPGQGLRLIYYSQIVNDFQKGDIAEGYSVSREKKESFPLTVTSAQKNPTAFYLCASRETRARNQPQHFGDGTRLSIL.

The gene calls are TRBV7-3 and TRBJ2-7, with 9 bases identical to TRBD2. The CDR3 contains 17 residues. After removal of 5 bases from V and 3 bases from J, the junction contained 14 bases not matched to a gene. Germline CDR1 is SGHTA and CDR2 is FQGTGA. The CDR3 sequence: CASSPTVGGGAGYEQYF. CDR3 bases: TGTGCCAGCAGCCCAACCGTGGGCGGGGGGGCCGGCTACGAGCAGTACTTC.

CDR3 protein: CASSGGGGLTPLHF. Here the CDR3 DNA reads TGCGCCAGCAGCGGCGGGGGGGGTTTGACACCCCTCCACTTT. The rearrangement joins TRBV5-1 to TRBJ1-6; D is possibly TRBD1 (5 bases). CDR1 is SGHRS and CDR2 is YFSETQ in the germline V gene. The CDR3 is made up of 14 amino acids. The V end was cut by 4 bases, the J end by 11 bases, with 16 bases between.

V gene TRBV5-6 combines with J gene TRBJ2-7, with 10 bases that match TRBD1. Germline assignment: CDR1 SGHDT and CDR2 YYEEEE. V shed 4 bases, J shed 0 bases, and the junction held 4 bases outside the gene matches. This CDR3 has 15 amino acids. The CDR3 sequence: CASSMGQGSSYEQYF. For the CDR3, the DNA is TGTGCCAGCAGCATGGGACAGGGGAGCTCCTACGAGCAGTACTTC.

V gene TRBV7-2 combines with J gene TRBJ1-3; D remains ambiguous. The germline gives CDR1 SGHTA, CDR2 FQGNSA. Trimming cost V 1 base and J 4 bases, with 11 bases left between them. The CDR3 has 15 residues. CDR3 bases: TGTGCCAGCAGCTTAGACAGATTAAGGGGAAACACCATATATTTT. It yields the protein CASSLDRLRGNTIYF.

The chain couples TRBV30 to TRBJ2-3, with 10 bases fitting TRBD2. Trimming removed 3 bases from V and 0 bases from J; junction bases left unmatched: 0. CDR3 length: 14 residues. CDR1 GTSNPN and CDR2 SVGIG come from the germline V gene (reference sequence). CDR3 sequence reads: CAWRGLASTDTQYF. CDR3 DNA sequence: TGTGCCTGGAGGGGACTAGCGAGCACAGATACGCAGTATTTT.